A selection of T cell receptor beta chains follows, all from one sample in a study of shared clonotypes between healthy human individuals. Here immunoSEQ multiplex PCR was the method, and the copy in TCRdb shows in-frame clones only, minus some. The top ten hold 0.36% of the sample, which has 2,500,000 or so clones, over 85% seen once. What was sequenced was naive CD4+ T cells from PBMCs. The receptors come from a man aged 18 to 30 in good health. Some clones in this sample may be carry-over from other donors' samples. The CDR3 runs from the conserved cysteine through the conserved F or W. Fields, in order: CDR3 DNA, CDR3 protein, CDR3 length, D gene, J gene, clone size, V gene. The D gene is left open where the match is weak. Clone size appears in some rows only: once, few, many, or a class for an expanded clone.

CDR3 DNA: TGTGCCAGCAGTGGGGGGGTAGCGCAGTATTTT
CDR3 protein: CASSGGVAQYF
CDR3 length: 11
D gene: NA
J gene: TRBJ2-3
clone size: NA
V gene: TRBV2

CDR3 DNA: TGTGCCACTTTCGGGGGGTTGAACACTGAAGCTTTCTTT
CDR3 protein: CATFGGLNTEAFF
CDR3 length: 13
D gene: NA
J gene: TRBJ1-1
clone size: NA
V gene: TRBV28

CDR3 DNA: TGTGCCAGCAGCCACCCGGGTTATTACTCCTACGAGCAGTACTTC
CDR3 protein: CASSHPGYYSYEQYF
CDR3 length: 15
D gene: NA
J gene: TRBJ2-7
clone size: NA
V gene: TRBV11-2

CDR3 DNA: TGTGCCAGCAGCCGGGGACAGGGGAACACTGAAGCTTTCTTT
CDR3 protein: CASSRGQGNTEAFF
CDR3 length: 14
D gene: TRBD1
J gene: TRBJ1-1
clone size: few
V gene: TRBV9

CDR3 DNA: TGTGCCAGCAGCCAGAGAACAGGAGGAAAATACACCGGGGAGCTGTTTTTT
CDR3 protein: CASSQRTGGKYTGELFF
CDR3 length: 17
D gene: NA
J gene: TRBJ2-2
clone size: NA
V gene: TRBV7-3

CDR3 DNA: TGTGCCAGCAGCTTTCCGCAGGGGGGTTCCTACGAGCAGTACTTC
CDR3 protein: CASSFPQGGSYEQYF
CDR3 length: 15
D gene: NA
J gene: TRBJ2-7
clone size: once
V gene: TRBV5-6

CDR3 DNA: TGTGCCAGCAGCTTGACTAGCGGGATAGCAGATACGCAGTATTTT
CDR3 protein: CASSLTSGIADTQYF
CDR3 length: 15
D gene: TRBD2
J gene: TRBJ2-3
clone size: NA
V gene: TRBV7-2

CDR3 DNA: TGTGCCAGCAGTTTATCCGACCGCCCGGGTGGCTACACCTTC
CDR3 protein: CASSLSDRPGGYTF
CDR3 length: 14
D gene: NA
J gene: TRBJ1-2
clone size: NA
V gene: TRBV28

CDR3 DNA: TGCGCCAGCAGTCTTGGTGGGGGGACGAACACTGAAGCTTTCTTT
CDR3 protein: CASSLGGGTNTEAFF
CDR3 length: 15
D gene: NA
J gene: TRBJ1-1
clone size: once
V gene: TRBV5-1

CDR3 DNA: TGTGCCTGGAGTGTGCCAGGGGGCAGTTACACCTTC
CDR3 protein: CAWSVPGGSYTF
CDR3 length: 12
D gene: TRBD1
J gene: TRBJ1-2
clone size: NA
V gene: TRBV30

CDR3 DNA: TGTGCCAGCAGCGTAAGCCCTGGATTCACAGATACGCAGTATTTT
CDR3 protein: CASSVSPGFTDTQYF
CDR3 length: 15
D gene: NA
J gene: TRBJ2-3
clone size: NA
V gene: TRBV9

CDR3 DNA: TGTGCCAGCAGCGGATGGACTAGCGGGGCCCTGTACAATGAGCAGTTCTTC
CDR3 protein: CASSGWTSGALYNEQFF
CDR3 length: 17
D gene: TRBD2
J gene: TRBJ2-1
clone size: NA
V gene: TRBV5-5

CDR3 DNA: TGTGCCAGCAGCTTTAGCGGGGGTACCTACGAGCAGTACTTC
CDR3 protein: CASSFSGGTYEQYF
CDR3 length: 14
D gene: TRBD2
J gene: TRBJ2-7
clone size: NA
V gene: TRBV7-9

CDR3 DNA: TGCGCCAGCAGCTTGGTGTGGACAGGGATATCCTACGAGCAGTACTTC
CDR3 protein: CASSLVWTGISYEQYF
CDR3 length: 16
D gene: TRBD1
J gene: TRBJ2-7
clone size: NA
V gene: TRBV5-1

CDR3 DNA: TGTGCCAGCAGTTACTATAAGCTGTCCTACAATGAGCAGTTCTTC
CDR3 protein: CASSYYKLSYNEQFF
CDR3 length: 15
D gene: NA
J gene: TRBJ2-1
clone size: NA
V gene: TRBV6-6

CDR3 DNA: TGCGCCAGCAGCCAGGGAAGTAATGAAAAACTGTTTTTT
CDR3 protein: CASSQGSNEKLFF
CDR3 length: 13
D gene: NA
J gene: TRBJ1-4
clone size: NA
V gene: TRBV4-1

CDR3 DNA: TGTGCCAGCTCACCGGGACAGGGAAATGAAAAACTGTTTTTT
CDR3 protein: CASSPGQGNEKLFF
CDR3 length: 14
D gene: TRBD1
J gene: TRBJ1-4
clone size: few
V gene: TRBV18

CDR3 DNA: TGCGCCAGCAGCGGCGCCGGGACATTCTACGAGCAGTACTTC
CDR3 protein: CASSGAGTFYEQYF
CDR3 length: 14
D gene: NA
J gene: TRBJ2-7
clone size: NA
V gene: TRBV5-1

CDR3 DNA: TGTGCCAGCAGTGGCCCCTCCATGAACACTGAAGCTTTCTTT
CDR3 protein: CASSGPSMNTEAFF
CDR3 length: 14
D gene: NA
J gene: TRBJ1-1
clone size: NA
V gene: TRBV2

CDR3 DNA: TGCGCCAGCACCAGAGGGGGGCGTCAGGAGACCCAGTACTTC
CDR3 protein: CASTRGGRQETQYF
CDR3 length: 14
D gene: NA
J gene: TRBJ2-5
clone size: NA
V gene: TRBV5-1